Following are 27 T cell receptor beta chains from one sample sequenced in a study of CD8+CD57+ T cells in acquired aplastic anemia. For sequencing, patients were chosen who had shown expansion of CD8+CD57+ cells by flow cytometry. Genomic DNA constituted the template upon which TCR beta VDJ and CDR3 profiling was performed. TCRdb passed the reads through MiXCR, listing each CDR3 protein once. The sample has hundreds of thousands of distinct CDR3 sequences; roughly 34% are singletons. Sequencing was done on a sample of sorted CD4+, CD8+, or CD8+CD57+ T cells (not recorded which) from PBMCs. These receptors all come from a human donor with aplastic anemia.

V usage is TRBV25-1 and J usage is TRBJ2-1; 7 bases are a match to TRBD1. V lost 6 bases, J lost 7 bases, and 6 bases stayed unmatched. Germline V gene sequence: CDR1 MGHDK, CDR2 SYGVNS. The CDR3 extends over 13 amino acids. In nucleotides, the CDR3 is TGTGCCAGCAGCCCACAGGGGCGTAATGAGCAGTTCTTC. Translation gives CASSPQGRNEQFF.

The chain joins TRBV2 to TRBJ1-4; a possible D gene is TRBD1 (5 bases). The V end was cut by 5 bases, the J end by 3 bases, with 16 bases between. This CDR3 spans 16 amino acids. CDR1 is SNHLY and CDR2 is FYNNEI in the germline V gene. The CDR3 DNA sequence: TGTGCCAGCAGTACCCGGGACGCTGAAGCTAATGAAAAACTGTTTTTT. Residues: CASSTRDAEANEKLFF.

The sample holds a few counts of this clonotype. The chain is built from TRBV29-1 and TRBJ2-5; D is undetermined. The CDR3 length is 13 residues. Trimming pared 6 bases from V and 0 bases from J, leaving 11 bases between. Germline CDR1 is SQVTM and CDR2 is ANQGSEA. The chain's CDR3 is CSVYQENQETQYF. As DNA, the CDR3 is TGCAGCGTGTACCAGGAGAACCAAGAGACCCAGTACTTC.

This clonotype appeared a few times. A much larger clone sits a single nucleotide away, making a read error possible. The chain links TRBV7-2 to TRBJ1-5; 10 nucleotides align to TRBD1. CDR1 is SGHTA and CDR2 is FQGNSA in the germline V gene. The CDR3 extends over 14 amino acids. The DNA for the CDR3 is TGTGCCTGCAGCTCGGGACAGGGGAGGCAGCCCCAGCATTTT. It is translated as CACSSGQGRQPQHF.

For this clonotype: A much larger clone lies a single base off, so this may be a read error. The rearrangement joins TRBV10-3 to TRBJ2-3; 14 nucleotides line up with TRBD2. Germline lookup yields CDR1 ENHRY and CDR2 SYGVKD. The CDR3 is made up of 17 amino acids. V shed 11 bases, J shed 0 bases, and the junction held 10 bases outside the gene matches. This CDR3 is CAVTGTSGRASTDTQYF. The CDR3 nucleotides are TGTGCCGTCACCGGGACTAGCGGGAGAGCTAGCACAGATACGCAGTATTTT.

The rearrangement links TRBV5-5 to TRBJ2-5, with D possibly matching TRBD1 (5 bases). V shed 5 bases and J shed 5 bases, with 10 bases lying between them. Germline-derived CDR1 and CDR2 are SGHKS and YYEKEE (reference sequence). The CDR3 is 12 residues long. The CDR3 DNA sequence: TGTGCCAGCAGACAGGTCGATGAGACCCAGTACTTC. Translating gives CASRQVDETQYF.

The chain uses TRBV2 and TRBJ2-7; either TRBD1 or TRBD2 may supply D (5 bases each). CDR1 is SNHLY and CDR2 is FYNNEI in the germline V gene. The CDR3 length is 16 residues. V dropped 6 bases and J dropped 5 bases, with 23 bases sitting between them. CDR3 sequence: CASSQDGQAGTHEQYF. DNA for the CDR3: TGTGCCAGCAGCCAAGATGGCCAGGCAGGGACCCACGAGCAGTACTTC. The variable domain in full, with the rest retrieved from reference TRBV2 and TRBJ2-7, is EPEVTQTPSHQVTQMGQEVILRCVPISNHLYFYWYRQILGQKVEFLVSFYNNEISEKSEIFDDQFSVERPDGSNFTLKIRSTKLEDSAMYFCASSQDGQAGTHEQYFGPGTRLTVT.

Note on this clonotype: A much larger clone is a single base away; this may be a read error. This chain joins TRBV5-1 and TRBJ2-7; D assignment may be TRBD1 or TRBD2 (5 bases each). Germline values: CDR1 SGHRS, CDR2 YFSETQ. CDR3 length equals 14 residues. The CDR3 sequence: CASSPPGPSGEQHF. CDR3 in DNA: TGCGCCAGCAGCCCGCCGGGACCGAGCGGCGAGCAGCACTTC.

CDR3 DNA: TGTGCCAGCACCGGACTTTTGAACACTGAAGCTTTCTTT. Translating it yields CASTGLLNTEAFF. The chain employs TRBV6-1 and TRBJ1-1; D unresolved. CDR1 is MNHNS and CDR2 is SASEGT in the germline V gene. CDR3 length equals 13 residues. Trimming shortened V by 7 bases and J by 0 bases, and 9 bases separated the two germline ends.

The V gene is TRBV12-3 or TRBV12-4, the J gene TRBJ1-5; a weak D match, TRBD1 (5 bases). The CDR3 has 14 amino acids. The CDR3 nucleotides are TGTGGCCCGAGGACAACGTGTAGCAATCAGCCCCAGCATTTT. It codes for CGPRTTCSNQPQHF.

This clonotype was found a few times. The CDR3 is CASSLRQGVSHYNEQFF. The CDR3 bases are TGTGCCAGCAGCCTGCGACAGGGGGTTAGCCACTACAATGAGCAGTTCTTC. The chain joins TRBV7-6 to TRBJ2-1; 9 bases match TRBD1. The CDR3 totals 17 residues. Germline lookup yields CDR1 SGHVS and CDR2 FNYEAQ. V lost 5 bases to trimming and J lost 3 bases; unmatched junction nucleotides: 11.

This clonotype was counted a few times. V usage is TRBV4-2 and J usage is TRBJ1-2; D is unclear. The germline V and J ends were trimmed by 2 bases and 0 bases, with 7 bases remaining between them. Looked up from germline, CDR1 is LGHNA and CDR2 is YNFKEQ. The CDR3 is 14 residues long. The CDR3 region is CASSQRQTNYGYTF. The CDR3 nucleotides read TGTGCCAGCAGCCAACGCCAGACTAACTATGGCTACACCTTC.

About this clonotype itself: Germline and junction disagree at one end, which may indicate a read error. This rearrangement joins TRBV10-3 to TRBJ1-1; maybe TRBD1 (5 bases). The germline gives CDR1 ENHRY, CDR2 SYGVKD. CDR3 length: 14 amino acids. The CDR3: CASSEGGTNTEAFF. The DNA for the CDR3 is TGTGCCAGCAGTGAGGGCGGGACGAACACTGAAGCTTTCTTT.

CDR3 amino acids: CASSLGLGEGTQYF. The CDR3 DNA sequence: TGTGCCAGCAGCTTAGGTCTGGGGGAAGGGACCCAGTACTTC. V is TRBV7-2 and J is TRBJ2-5; possibly TRBD1 or TRBD2 for D (5 bases each). Trimming shortened V by 1 base and J by 7 bases, and 13 bases separated the two germline ends. Germline V lookup: CDR1 SGHTA, CDR2 FQGNSA. The CDR3 spans 14 residues. Drawing the rest from reference TRBV7-2 and TRBJ2-5, the complete variable domain is GAGVSQSPSNKVTEKGKDVELRCDPISGHTALYWYRQSLGQGLEFLIYFQGNSAPDKSGLPSDRFSAERTGGSVSTLTIQRTQQEDSAVYLCASSLGLGEGTQYFGPGTRLLVL.

CDR3 DNA: TGTGCCAGCAGCTTAGTAATGGCGGGAGTAGGGGAGACCCAGTACTTC. This sequence encodes CASSLVMAGVGETQYF. The chain has TRBV7-2 and TRBJ2-5; TRBD2 matches 7 bases. V was clipped by 1 base and J by 5 bases; unmatched bases: 10. Per germline, CDR1 SGHTA and CDR2 FQGNSA. The CDR3 is 16 residues long.

The CDR3 spells CASSRRTSGGNTGELFF. In DNA, the CDR3 is TGTGCCAGCAGTCGTAGGACTAGCGGGGGTAACACCGGGGAGCTGTTTTTT. V gene TRBV7-8 combines with J gene TRBJ2-2, with 13 bases lining up with TRBD2. The CDR3 runs 17 residues. Germline loops: CDR1 SGHVS, CDR2 FQNEAQ. J gave up 2 bases and V 6 bases, and 6 bases lay outside the gene matches. Combining the CDR3 with reference TRBV7-8 and TRBJ2-2 gives the whole variable domain GAGVSQSPRYKVAKRGQDVALRCDPISGHVSLFWYQQALGQGPEFLTYFQNEAQLDKSGLPSDRFFAERPEGSVSTLKIQRTQQEDSAVYLCASSRRTSGGNTGELFFGEGSRLTVL.

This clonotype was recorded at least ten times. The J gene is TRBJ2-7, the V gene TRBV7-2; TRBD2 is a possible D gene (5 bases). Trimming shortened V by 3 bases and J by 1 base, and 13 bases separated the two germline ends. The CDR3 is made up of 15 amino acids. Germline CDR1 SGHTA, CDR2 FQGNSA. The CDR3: CASSFIERLSYEQYF. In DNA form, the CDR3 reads TGTGCCAGCAGCTTTATTGAGCGGCTGTCCTACGAGCAGTACTTC.

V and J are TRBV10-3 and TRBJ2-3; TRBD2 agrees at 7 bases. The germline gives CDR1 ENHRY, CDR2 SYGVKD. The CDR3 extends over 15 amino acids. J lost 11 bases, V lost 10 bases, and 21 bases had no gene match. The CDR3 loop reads CASISAGLGGYEQYF. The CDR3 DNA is TGTGCCAGCATCTCCGCGGGACTCGGGGGGTACGAGCAGTATTTT.

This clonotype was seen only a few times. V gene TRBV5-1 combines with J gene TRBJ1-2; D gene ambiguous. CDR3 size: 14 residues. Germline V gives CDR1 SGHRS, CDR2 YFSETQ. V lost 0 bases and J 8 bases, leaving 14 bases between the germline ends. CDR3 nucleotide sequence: TGCGCCAGCAGCTTGGAAGTCCGGGCGCAAGGCTACACCTTC. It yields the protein CASSLEVRAQGYTF.

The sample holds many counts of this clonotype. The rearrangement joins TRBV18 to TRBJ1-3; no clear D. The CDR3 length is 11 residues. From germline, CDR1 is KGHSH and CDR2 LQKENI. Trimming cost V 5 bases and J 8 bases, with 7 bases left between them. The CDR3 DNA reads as TGTGCCAGCTCAGCTCAGGACACCATATATTTT. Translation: CASSAQDTIYF.

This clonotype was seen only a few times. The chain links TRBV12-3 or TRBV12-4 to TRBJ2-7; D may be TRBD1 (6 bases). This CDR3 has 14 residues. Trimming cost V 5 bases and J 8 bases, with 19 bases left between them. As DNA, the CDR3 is TGTGCCAGCAGTGACGGGACACTTCCTGGGAAGCAGTACTTC. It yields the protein CASSDGTLPGKQYF.

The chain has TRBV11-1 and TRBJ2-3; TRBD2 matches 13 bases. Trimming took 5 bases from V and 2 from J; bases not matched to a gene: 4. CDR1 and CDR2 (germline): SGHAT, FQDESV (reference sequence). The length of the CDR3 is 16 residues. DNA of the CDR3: TGTGCCAGCAGCCCGGGACTAGCGGGGAACACAGATACGCAGTATTTT. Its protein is CASSPGLAGNTDTQYF.

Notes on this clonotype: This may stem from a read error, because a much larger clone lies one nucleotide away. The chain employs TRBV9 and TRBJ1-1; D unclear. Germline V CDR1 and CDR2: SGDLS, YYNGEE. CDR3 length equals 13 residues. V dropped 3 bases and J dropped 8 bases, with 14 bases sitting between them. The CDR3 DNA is TGTGCCAGCAGCGCAGTAACAGATTACGAAGCTTTCTTT. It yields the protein CASSAVTDYEAFF.

The CDR3 sequence: CATSRELLGGSYEQYF. The DNA of the CDR3 is TGTGCCACCAGCAGAGAGCTTCTCGGGGGATCCTACGAGCAGTACTTC. The rearrangement links TRBV15 to TRBJ2-7; D may be TRBD2 (6 bases). The CDR3 loop spans 16 amino acids. Trimming cost V 0 bases and J 1 base, with 13 bases left between them. CDR1 is LNHNV, CDR2 YYDKDF, per germline (reference sequence). The variable domain in full, with the rest retrieved from reference TRBV15 and TRBJ2-7, is DAMVIQNPRYQVTQFGKPVTLSCSQTLNHNVMYWYQQKSSQAPKLLFHYYDKDFNNEADTPDNFQSRRPNTSFCFLDIRSPGLGDTAMYLCATSRELLGGSYEQYFGPGTRLTVT.

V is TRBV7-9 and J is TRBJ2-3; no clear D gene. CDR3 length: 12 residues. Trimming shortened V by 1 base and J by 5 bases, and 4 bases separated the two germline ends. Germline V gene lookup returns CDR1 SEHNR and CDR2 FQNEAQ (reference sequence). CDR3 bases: TGTGCCAGCAGCTTAGAGCTAGATACGCAGTATTTT. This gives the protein CASSLELDTQYF.

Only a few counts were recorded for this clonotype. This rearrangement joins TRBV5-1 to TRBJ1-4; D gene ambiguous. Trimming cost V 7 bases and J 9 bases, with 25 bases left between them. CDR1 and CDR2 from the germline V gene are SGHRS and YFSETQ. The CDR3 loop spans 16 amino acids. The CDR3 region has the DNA TGCGCCAGCGGCCTTGGGGTCGGCAACTTAATGAAAAAACTGTTTTTT. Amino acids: CASGLGVGNLMKKLFF.

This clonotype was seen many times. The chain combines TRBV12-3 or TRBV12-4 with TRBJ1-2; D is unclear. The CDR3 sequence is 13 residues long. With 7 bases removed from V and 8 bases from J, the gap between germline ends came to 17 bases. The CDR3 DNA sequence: TGTGCCAGCACCCCAGACCTGGTCGTAGGCTACACCTTC. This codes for CASTPDLVVGYTF.